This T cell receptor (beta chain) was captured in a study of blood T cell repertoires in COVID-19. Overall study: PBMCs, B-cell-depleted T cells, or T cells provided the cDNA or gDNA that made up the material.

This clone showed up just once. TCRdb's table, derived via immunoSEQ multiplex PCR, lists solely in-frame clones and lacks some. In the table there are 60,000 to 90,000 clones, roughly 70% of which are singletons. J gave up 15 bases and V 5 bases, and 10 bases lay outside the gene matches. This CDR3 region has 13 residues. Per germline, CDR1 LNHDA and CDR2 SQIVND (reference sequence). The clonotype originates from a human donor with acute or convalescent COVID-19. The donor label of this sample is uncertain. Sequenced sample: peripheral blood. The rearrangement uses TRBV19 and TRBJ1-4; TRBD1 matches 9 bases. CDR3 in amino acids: CASSELQGAVVFF. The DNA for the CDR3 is TGTGCCAGTAGTGAACTACAGGGGGCCGTGGTGTTTTTT.